Here is one T cell receptor beta chain with its context. Its target is not known. Profiled with immunoSEQ multiplex PCR; TCRdb holds only in-frame clones, not every one. The sample holds a few hundred thousand clones, about nine tenths seen once. The donors were in the roughly 110-subject validation cohort; that cohort was separate from the roughly 660-subject first cohort. The entry originates in a study of cytomegalovirus exposure and HLA in healthy donors. Study overall: The same platform as the approximately 670 first-cohort repertoires was used for the 95 to 150 validation repertoires, a later analysis reported. Whole-study findings and limits: Investigators reported approximately 170 TCR beta chains as tied to cytomegalovirus. In vitro checks showed that a few CMV-associated chains really do target CMV antigens.

Germline CDR1 MDHEN, CDR2 SYDVKM. V lost 3 bases to trimming and J lost 2 bases; unmatched junction nucleotides: 3. The length of the CDR3 is 14 residues. The gene calls are TRBV28 and TRBJ1-2; 7 nucleotides match TRBD1. The receptor's source is a woman aged 18 to 35 in good health and CMV-seronegative. Sequencing was done on a sample of PBMCs. The CDR3 protein is CASSLGDRNYGYTF. The CDR3 region has the DNA TGTGCCAGCAGTTTGGGGGACAGAAACTATGGCTACACCTTC.